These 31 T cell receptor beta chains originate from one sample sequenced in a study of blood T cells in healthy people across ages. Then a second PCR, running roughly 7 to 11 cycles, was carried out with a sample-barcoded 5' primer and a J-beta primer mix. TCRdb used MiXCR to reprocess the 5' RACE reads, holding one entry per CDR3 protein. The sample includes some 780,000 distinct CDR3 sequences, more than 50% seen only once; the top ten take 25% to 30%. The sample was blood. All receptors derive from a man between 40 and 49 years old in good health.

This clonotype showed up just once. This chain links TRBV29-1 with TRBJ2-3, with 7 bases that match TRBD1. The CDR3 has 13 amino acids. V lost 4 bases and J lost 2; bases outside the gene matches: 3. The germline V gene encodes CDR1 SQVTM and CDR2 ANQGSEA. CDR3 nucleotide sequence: TGCAGCGTTGGTGGGACAGTCACAGATACGCAGTATTTT. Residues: CSVGGTVTDTQYF.

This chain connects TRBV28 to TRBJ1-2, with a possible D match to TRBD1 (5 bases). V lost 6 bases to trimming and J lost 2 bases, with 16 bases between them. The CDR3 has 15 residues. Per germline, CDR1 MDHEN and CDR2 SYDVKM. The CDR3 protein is CASSPSQGRNYGYTF. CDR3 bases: TGTGCCAGCAGCCCCTCCCAGGGCCGAAACTATGGCTACACCTTC.

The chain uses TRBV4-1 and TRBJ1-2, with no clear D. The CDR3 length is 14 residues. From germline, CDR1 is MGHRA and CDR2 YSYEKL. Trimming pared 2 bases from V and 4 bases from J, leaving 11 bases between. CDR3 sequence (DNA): TGCGCCAGCAGCCAATTCTTCGGCCCCTATGGCTACACCTTC. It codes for CASSQFFGPYGYTF.

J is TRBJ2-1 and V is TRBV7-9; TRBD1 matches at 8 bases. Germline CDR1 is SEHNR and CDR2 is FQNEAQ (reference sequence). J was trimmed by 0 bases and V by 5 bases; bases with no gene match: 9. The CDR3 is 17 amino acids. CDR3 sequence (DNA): TGTGCCAGCAGCGGTGGGGACAGGCCGAGCTCCTACAATGAGCAGTTCTTC. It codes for CASSGGDRPSSYNEQFF.

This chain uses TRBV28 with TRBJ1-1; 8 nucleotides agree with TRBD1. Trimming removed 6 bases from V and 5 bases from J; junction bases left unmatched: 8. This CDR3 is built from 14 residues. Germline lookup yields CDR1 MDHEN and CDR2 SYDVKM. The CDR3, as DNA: TGTGCCAGCAGCCCCAGGGGGCCGTTTACTGAAGCTTTCTTT. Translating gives CASSPRGPFTEAFF.

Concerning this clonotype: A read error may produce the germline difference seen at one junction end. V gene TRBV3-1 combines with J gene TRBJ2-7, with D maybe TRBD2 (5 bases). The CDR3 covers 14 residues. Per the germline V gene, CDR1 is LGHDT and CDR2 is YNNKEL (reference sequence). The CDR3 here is CAGSPSDRGYEQYF. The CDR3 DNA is TGTGCCGGCAGCCCAAGTGATAGAGGGTACGAGCAGTACTTC.

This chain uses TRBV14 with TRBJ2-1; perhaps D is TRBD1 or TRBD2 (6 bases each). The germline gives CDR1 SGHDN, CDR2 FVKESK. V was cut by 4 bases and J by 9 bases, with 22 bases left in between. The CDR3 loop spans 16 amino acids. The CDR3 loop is CASSRNGGGESGEQFF. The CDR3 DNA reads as TGTGCCAGCAGCCGAAATGGGGGCGGGGAAAGTGGTGAGCAGTTCTTC.

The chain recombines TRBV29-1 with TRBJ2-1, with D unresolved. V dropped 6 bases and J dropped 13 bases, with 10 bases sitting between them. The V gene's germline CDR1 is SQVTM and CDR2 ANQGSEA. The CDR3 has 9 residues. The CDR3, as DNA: TGCAGCGTGCCCGATAATCAGTTCTTC. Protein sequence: CSVPDNQFF.

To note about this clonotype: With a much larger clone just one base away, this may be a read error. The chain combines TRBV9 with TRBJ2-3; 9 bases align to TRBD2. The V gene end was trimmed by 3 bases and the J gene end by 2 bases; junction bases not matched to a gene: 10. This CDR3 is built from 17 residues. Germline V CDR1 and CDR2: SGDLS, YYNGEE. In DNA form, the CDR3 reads TGTGCCAGCAGCGCAGCTCCTCTAGCGGGAATCACAGATACGCAGTATTTT. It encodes CASSAAPLAGITDTQYF.

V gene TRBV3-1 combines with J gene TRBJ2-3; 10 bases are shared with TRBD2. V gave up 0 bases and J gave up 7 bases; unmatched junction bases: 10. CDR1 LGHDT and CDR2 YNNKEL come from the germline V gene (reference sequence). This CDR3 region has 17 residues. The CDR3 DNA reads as TGTGCCAGCAGCCAAGAGCGAGCGGGGGGGCTTGGAAATACGCAGTATTTT. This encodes CASSQERAGGLGNTQYF.

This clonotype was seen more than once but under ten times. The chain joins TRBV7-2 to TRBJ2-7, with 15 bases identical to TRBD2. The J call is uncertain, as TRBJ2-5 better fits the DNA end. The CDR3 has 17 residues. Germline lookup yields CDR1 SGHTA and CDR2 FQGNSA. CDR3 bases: TGTGCCAGCAGCCCGATGGGGACTAGCGGGGGGCGGGAGACCCAGTACTTC. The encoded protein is CASSPMGTSGGRETQYF.

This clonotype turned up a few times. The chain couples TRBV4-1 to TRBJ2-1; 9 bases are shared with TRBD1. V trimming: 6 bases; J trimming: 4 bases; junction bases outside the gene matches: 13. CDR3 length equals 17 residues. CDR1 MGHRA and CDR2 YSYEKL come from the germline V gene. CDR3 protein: CASSLIPGTGRYNEQFF. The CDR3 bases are TGCGCCAGCAGTCTTATACCGGGGACAGGGAGATACAATGAGCAGTTCTTC.

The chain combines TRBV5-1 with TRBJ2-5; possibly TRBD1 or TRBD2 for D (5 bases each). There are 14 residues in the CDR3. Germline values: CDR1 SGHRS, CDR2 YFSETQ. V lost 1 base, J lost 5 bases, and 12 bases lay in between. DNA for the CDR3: TGCGCCAGCAGCTTGAACCTGGGACGGGAGACCCAGTACTTC. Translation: CASSLNLGRETQYF.

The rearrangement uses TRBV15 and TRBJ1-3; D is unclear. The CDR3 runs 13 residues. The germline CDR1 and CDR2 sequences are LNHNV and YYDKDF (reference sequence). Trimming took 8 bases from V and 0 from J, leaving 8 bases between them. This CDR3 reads CATGPHSGNTIYF. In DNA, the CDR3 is TGTGCCACCGGGCCCCACTCTGGAAACACCATATATTTT. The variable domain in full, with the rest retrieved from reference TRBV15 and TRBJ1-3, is DAMVIQNPRYQVTQFGKPVTLSCSQTLNHNVMYWYQQKSSQAPKLLFHYYDKDFNNEADTPDNFQSRRPNTSFCFLDIRSPGLGDTAMYLCATGPHSGNTIYFGEGSWLTVV.

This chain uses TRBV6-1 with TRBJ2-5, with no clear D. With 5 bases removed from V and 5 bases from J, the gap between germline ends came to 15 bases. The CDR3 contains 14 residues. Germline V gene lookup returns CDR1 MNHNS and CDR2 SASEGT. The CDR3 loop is CASSRPPRGETQYF. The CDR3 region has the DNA TGTGCCAGCAGTCGACCGCCCCGTGGGGAGACCCAGTACTTC.

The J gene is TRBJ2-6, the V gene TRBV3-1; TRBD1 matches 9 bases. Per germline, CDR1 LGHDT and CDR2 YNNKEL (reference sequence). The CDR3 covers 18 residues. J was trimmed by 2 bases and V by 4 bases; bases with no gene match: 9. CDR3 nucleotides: TGTGCCAGCAGCCCGGGTCCCGGGACAGGGACTGGGGCCAACGTCCTGACTTTC. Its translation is CASSPGPGTGTGANVLTF.

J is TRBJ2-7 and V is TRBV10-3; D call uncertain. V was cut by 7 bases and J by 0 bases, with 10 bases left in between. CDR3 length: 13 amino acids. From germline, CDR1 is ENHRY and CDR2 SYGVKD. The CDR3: CAIIGSYSYEQYF. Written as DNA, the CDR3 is TGTGCCATCATTGGCAGCTACTCCTACGAGCAGTACTTC.

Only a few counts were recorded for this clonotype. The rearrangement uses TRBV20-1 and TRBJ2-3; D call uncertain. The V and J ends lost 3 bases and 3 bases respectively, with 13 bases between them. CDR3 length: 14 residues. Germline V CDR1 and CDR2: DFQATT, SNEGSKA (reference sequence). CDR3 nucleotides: TGCAGTGCTAGTCAACCCGATAGGACAGATACGCAGTATTTT. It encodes CSASQPDRTDTQYF.

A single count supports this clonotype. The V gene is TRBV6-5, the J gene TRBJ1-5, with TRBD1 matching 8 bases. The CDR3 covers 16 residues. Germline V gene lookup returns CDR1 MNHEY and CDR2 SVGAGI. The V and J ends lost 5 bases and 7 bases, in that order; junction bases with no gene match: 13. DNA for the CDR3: TGTGCCAGCAGTCCGGGGAGGCAGGGGGCGAGACAGCCCCAGCATTTT. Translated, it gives CASSPGRQGARQPQHF.

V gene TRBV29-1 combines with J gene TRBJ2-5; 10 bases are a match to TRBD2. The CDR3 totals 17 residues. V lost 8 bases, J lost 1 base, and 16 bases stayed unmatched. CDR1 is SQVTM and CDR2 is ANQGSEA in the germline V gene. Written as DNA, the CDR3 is TGCAGCACCGGTCGACTAGCGGGTACGCACCGCCAAGAGACCCAGTACTTC. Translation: CSTGRLAGTHRQETQYF.

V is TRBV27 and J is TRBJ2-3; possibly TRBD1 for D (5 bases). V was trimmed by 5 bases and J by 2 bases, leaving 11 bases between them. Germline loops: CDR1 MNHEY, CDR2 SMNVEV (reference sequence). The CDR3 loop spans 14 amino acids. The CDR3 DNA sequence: TGTGCCAGCAGTGTGGGGCTCCACACAGATACGCAGTATTTT. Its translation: CASSVGLHTDTQYF.

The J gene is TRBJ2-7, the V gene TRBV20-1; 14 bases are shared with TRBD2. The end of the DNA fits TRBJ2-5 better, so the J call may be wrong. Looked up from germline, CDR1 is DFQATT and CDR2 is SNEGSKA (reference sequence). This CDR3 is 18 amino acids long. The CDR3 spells CSARGGSTSGGDQETQYF. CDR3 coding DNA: TGCAGTGCTAGAGGGGGCTCGACTAGCGGGGGGGACCAAGAGACCCAGTACTTC.

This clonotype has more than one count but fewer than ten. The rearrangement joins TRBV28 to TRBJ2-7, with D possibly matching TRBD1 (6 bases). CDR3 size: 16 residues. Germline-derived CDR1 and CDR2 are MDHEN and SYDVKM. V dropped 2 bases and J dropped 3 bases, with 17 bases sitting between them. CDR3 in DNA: TGTGCCAGCAGTTTACCTACCGGGACATATGGCTACGAGCAGTACTTC. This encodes CASSLPTGTYGYEQYF.

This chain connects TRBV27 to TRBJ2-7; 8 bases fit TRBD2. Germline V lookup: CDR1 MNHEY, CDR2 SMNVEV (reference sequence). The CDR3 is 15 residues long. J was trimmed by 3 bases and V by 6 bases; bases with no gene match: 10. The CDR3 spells CASSPGVAGLYEQYF. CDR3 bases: TGTGCCAGCAGCCCCGGGGTAGCGGGACTCTACGAGCAGTACTTC.

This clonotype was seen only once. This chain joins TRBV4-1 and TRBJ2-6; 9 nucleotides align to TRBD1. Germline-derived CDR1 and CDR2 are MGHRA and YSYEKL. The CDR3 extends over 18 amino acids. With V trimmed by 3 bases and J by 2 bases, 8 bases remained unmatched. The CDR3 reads CASSQVIQGAAGANVLTF. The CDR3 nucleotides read TGCGCCAGCAGCCAGGTAATACAGGGGGCGGCTGGGGCCAACGTCCTGACTTTC.

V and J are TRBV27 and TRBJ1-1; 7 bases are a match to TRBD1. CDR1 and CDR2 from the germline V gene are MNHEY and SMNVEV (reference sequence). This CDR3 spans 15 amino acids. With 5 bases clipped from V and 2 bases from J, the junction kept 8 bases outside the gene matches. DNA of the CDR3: TGTGCCAGCAGTCGGGACAGCAACTCAAACACTGAAGCTTTCTTT. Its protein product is CASSRDSNSNTEAFF.

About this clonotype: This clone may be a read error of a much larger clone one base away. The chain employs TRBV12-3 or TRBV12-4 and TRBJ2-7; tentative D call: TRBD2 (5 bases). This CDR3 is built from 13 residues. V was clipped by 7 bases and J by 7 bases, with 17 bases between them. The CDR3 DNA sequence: TGTGCCAGCAAGGGCGGGTCCTACAATGAGCAGTACTTC. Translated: CASKGGSYNEQYF.

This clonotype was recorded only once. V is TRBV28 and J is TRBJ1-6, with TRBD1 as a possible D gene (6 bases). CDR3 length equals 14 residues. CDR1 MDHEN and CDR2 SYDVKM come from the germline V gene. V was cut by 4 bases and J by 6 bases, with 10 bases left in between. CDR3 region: CASSSPDSNSPLHF. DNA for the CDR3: TGTGCCAGCAGTTCGCCGGACAGTAATTCACCCCTCCACTTT.

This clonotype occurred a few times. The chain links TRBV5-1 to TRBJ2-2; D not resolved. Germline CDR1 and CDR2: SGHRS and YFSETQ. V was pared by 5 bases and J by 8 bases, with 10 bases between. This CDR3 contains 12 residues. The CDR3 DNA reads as TGCGCCAGCAGACCTGGTTGGGGGGAGCTGTTTTTT. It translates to CASRPGWGELFF.

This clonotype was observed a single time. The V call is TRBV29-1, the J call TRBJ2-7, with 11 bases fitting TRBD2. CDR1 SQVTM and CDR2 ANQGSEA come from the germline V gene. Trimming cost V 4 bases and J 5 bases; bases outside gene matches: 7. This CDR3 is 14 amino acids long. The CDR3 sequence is CSVAATSGINEQYF. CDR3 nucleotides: TGCAGCGTTGCCGCGACTAGCGGGATCAACGAGCAGTACTTC.

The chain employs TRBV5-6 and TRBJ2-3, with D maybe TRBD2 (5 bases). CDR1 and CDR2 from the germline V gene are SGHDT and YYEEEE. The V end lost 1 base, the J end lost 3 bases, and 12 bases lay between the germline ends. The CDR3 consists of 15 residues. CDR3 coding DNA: TGTGCCAGCAGCTTGCCTTCAGCGGAAACAGATACGCAGTATTTT. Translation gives CASSLPSAETDTQYF.